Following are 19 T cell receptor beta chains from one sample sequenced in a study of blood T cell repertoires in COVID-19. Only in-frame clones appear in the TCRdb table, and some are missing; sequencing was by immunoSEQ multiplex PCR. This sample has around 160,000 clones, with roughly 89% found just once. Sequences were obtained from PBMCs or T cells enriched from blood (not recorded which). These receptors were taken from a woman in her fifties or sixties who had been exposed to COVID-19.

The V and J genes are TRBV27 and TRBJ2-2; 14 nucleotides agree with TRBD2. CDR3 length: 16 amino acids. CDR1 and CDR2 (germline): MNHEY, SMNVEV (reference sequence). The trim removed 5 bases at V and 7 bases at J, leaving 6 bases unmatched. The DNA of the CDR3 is TGTGCCAGCAGTCTCGGGACTAGCGGGAGTCTCGGGGAGCTGTTTTTT. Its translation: CASSLGTSGSLGELFF.

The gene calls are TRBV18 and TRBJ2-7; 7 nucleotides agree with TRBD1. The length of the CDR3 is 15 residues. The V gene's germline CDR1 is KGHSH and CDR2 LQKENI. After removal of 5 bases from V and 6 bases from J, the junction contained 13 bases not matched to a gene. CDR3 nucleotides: TGTGCCAGCTCATCAACGACAGGGAGCGGAGGCGAGCAGTACTTC. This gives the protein CASSSTTGSGGEQYF.

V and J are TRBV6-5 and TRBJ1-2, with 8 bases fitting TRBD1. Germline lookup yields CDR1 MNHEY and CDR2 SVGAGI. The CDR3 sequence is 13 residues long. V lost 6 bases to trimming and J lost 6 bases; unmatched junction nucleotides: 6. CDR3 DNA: TGTGCCAGCAGGTCCACAGGGGGGGATGGCTACACCTTC. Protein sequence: CASRSTGGDGYTF.

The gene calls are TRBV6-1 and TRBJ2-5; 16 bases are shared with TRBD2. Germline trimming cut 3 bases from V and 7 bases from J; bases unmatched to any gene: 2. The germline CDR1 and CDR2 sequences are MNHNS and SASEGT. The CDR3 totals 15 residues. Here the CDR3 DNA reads TGTGCCAGCAGTGAGGGACTAGCGGGAGGGGGGACCCAGTACTTC. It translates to CASSEGLAGGGTQYF.

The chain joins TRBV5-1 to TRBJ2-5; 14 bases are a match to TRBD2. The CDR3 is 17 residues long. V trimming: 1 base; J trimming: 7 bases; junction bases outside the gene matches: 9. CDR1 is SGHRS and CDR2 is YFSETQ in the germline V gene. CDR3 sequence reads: CASSLRSGLAGGGTQYF. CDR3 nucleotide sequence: TGCGCCAGCAGCTTGAGGTCTGGACTAGCGGGAGGAGGGACCCAGTACTTC.

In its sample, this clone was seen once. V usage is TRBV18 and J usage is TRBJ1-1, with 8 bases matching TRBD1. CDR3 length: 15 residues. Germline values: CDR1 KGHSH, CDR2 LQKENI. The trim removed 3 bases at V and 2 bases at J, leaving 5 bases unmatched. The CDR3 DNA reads TGTGCCAGCTCACCTGCAGGGGGCGCAAACACTGAAGCTTTCTTT. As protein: CASSPAGGANTEAFF.

The CDR3 protein is CSIRTGSGYQPQHF. The CDR3 DNA reads TGCAGCATCCGGACAGGGAGCGGATATCAGCCCCAGCATTTT. The genes are TRBV29-1 and TRBJ1-5; 8 nucleotides agree with TRBD1. The CDR3 covers 14 residues. The V and J ends lost 8 bases and 5 bases, in that order; junction bases with no gene match: 11. Germline-derived CDR1 and CDR2 are SQVTM and ANQGSEA.

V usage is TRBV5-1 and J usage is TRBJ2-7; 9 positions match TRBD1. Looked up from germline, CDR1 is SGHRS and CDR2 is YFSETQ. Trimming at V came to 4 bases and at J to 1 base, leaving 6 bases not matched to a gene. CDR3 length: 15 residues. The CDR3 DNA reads TGCGCCAGCAGCCCAACAGGGGGCGTATCCTACGAGCAGTACTTC. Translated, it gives CASSPTGGVSYEQYF.

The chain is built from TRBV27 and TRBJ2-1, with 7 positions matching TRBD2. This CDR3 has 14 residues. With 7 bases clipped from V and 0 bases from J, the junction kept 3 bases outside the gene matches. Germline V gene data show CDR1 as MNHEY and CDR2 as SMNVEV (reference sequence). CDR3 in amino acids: CASTGDYSYNEQFF. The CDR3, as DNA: TGTGCCAGCACTGGGGACTACTCCTACAATGAGCAGTTCTTC.

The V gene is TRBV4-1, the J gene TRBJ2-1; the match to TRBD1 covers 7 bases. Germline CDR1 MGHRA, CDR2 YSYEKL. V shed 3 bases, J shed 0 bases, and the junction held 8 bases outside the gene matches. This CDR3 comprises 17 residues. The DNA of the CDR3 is TGCGCCAGCAGCCATCAGCCAGACAGGGCCTCCTACAATGAGCAGTTCTTC. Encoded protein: CASSHQPDRASYNEQFF.

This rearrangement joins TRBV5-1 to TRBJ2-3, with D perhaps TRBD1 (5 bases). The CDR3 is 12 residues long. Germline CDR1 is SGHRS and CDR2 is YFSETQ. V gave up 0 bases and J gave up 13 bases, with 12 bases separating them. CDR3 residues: CASSLGVGLEYF. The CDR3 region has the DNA TGCGCCAGCAGCTTGGGGGTGGGGCTGGAGTATTTT.

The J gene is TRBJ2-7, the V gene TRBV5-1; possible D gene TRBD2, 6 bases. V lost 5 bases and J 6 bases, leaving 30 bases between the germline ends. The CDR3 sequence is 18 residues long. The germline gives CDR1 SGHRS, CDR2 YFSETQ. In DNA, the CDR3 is TGCGCCAGCAGTTTCGTTAGGGGCGGGGAAACCTTGGGGCGCGAGCAGTACTTC. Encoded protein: CASSFVRGGETLGREQYF.

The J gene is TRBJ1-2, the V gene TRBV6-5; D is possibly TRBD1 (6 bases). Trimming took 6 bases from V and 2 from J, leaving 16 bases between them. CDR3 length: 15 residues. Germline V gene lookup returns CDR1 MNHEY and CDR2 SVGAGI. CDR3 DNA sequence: TGTGCCAGCAGCCCCCCGGGACAAAGCAACTATGGCTACACCTTC. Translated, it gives CASSPPGQSNYGYTF.

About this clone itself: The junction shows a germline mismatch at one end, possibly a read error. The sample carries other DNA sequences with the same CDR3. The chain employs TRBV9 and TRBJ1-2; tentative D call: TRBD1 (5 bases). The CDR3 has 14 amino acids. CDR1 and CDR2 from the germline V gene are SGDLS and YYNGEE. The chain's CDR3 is CASSVGGGDYGYTF. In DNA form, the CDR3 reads TGTGCCAGTAGCGTAGGAGGAGGGGACTATGGCTACACCTTC.

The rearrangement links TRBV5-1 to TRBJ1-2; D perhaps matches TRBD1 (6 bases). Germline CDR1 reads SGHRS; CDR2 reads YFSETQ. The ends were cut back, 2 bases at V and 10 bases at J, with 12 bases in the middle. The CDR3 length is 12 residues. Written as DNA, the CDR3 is TGCGCCAGCAGCTTAGGACAGCCAAACTACACCTTC. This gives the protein CASSLGQPNYTF.

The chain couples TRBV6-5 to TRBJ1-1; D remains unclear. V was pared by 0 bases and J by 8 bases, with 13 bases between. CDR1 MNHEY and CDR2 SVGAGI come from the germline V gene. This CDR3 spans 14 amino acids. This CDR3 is CASSYSPEGGEAFF. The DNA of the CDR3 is TGTGCCAGCAGTTACTCGCCAGAGGGCGGGGAAGCTTTCTTT.

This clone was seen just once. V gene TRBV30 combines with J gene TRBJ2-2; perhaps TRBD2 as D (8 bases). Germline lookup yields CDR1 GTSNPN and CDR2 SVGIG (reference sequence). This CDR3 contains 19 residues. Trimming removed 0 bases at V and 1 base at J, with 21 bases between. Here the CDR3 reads CAWSVEGGLAGLNTGELFF. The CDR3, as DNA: TGTGCCTGGAGTGTGGAAGGGGGCCTAGCGGGCCTGAACACCGGGGAGCTGTTTTTT.

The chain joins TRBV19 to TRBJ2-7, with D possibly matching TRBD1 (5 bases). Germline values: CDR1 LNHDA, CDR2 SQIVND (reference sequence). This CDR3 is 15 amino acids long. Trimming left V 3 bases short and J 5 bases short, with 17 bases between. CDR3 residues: CASSIDRAGFDEQYF. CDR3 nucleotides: TGTGCCAGTAGTATCGACCGGGCAGGGTTCGACGAGCAGTACTTC.

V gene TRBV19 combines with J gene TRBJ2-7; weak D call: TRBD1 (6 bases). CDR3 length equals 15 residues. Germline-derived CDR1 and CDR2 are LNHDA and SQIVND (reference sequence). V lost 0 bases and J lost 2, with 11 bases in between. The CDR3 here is CASSIDHGTTYEQYF. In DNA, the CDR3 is TGTGCCAGTAGTATAGATCACGGGACAACCTACGAGCAGTACTTC.